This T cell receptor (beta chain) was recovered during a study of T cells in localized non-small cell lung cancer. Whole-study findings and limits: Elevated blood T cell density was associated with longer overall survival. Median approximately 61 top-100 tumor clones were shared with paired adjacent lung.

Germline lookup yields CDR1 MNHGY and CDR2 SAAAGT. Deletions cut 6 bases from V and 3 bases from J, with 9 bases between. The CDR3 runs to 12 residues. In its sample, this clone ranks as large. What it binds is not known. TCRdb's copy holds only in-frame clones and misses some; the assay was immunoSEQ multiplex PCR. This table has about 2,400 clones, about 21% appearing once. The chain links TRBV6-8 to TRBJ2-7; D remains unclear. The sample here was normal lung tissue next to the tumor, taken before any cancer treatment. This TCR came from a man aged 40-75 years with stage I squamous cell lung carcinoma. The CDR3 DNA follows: TGTGCCAGCAGCAAAACAAGCTACGAGCAGTACTTC. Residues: CASSKTSYEQYF.